This TCR beta chain appears in the sequencing data of a study of T cells in Graves' hyperthyroidism and ophthalmopathy. TCR beta CDR3 sequences were amplified from RNA transcripts. Primed by the HTBI set, a first-round RT-PCR was run on the TCR CDR3. One entry per CDR3 protein, called by TCRdb with MiXCR from the multiplex PCR reads. The repertoire holds around 250,000 distinct CDR3 sequences, with more than 12% as singletons. Findings and caveats of the study: Most thyroid clonotypes that were expanded above 0.001 also turned up in blood. Separating ophthalmopathy from stable hyperthyroidism was achieved by a 13 V-J model.

The blood sample was taken at first hyperthyroidism diagnosis, before any ophthalmopathy symptoms. The PBMCs were taken from 10 ml of fresh peripheral blood. V gave up 1 base and J gave up 1 base, with 16 bases separating them. The length of the CDR3 is 16 residues. Per germline, CDR1 GTSNPN and CDR2 SVGIG (reference sequence). This clonotype was recorded at least ten times. Antigen unknown. Sequenced: blood. The sequence came from a woman aged 40-49 years with Graves' hyperthyroidism that later progressed to Graves' ophthalmopathy. V is TRBV30 and J is TRBJ1-1; D is unclear. CDR3 in DNA: TGTGCCTGGAGTGCGGGATGGCCAATGGGGAACACTGAAGCTTTCTTT. It encodes CAWSAGWPMGNTEAFF.